One sample yielded the 8 T cell receptor beta chains listed below, sequenced in a study of vaccination effects on CD4 cells after COVID-19. Sequencing used immunoSEQ multiplex PCR; TCRdb keeps in-frame clones, though not all of them. In the table there are tens of thousands of clones, 70% to 75% of which are singletons. Scientists isolated CD4+ T cells after a roughly ten-day culture period ended. It was two doses of either the BNT162b2 or mRNA-1273 vaccine that participants received. Antigens for these TCRs are unknown. The starting material was CD4+ T cells from PBMCs cultured without peptide, obtained after COVID-19 vaccination. The receptors here all came from a human donor who received a COVID-19 vaccine.

This chain uses TRBV6-6 with TRBJ2-5, with 11 bases identical to TRBD2. Looked up from germline, CDR1 is MNHNY and CDR2 is SVGAGI (reference sequence). Unmatched junction bases numbered 7, after V lost 6 bases and J lost 4 bases. The CDR3 covers 15 residues. The CDR3 reads CASRLAGGRRETQYF. CDR3 bases: TGTGCCAGCAGGCTAGCGGGGGGTCGGAGAGAGACCCAGTACTTC.

In DNA form, the CDR3 reads TGTGCCAGCTCACGCAGTCAAAATCAGCCCCAGCATTTT. Encoded protein: CASSRSQNQPQHF. This chain joins TRBV18 and TRBJ1-5, with D uncertain. Germline CDR1 and CDR2: KGHSH and LQKENI. There are 13 residues in the CDR3. V lost 4 bases to trimming and J lost 4 bases, with 8 bases between them.

This clone showed up just a few times. The CDR3 DNA is TGTGCCAGCAGTTTCAGAGGAAACACCATATATTTT. It specifies CASSFRGNTIYF. The rearrangement joins TRBV28 to TRBJ1-3; D call uncertain. Between the trimmed V and J ends, which lost 3 bases and 4 bases, there was a span of 4 bases. In germline, CDR1 is MDHEN, CDR2 SYDVKM. CDR3 size: 12 residues.

This clone has more than one count but fewer than ten. This chain links TRBV19 with TRBJ2-2; 8 nucleotides align to TRBD1. The CDR3 runs 15 residues. V trimming: 4 bases; J trimming: 4 bases; junction bases outside the gene matches: 5. CDR1 is LNHDA, CDR2 SQIVND, per germline (reference sequence). This CDR3 is CASSNTGGSTGELFF. In DNA form, the CDR3 reads TGTGCCAGTAGTAATACAGGGGGTAGCACCGGGGAGCTGTTTTTT. Complete variable domain (other parts from reference TRBV19 and TRBJ2-2): DGGITQSPKYLFRKEGQNVTLSCEQNLNHDAMYWYRQDPGQGLRLIYYSQIVNDFQKGDIAEGYSVSREKKESFPLTVTSAQKNPTAFYLCASSNTGGSTGELFFGEGSRLTVL.

The chain uses TRBV27 and TRBJ2-3, with a tentative D call TRBD1 (6 bases). Germline CDR1 MNHEY, CDR2 SMNVEV (reference sequence). Trimming cost V 5 bases and J 2 bases, with 11 bases left between them. CDR3 length: 14 residues. CDR3 coding DNA: TGTGCCAGCAGTGGGGGCAGGGTCACAGATACGCAGTATTTT. As protein: CASSGGRVTDTQYF.

This clone was counted only a few times. V and J are TRBV10-1 and TRBJ2-2; D is undetermined. The CDR3 runs to 14 residues. The germline V gene has CDR1 WNHNN and CDR2 SYGVQD (reference sequence). Deletions cut 3 bases from V and 1 base from J, with 6 bases between. DNA of the CDR3: TGCGCCAGCAGTGAACTACAGAACACCGGGGAGCTGTTTTTT. Translation: CASSELQNTGELFF.

This clone showed up just a few times. The J gene is TRBJ1-1, the V gene TRBV7-2; D remains ambiguous. This CDR3 is built from 15 residues. V was trimmed by 5 bases and J by 0 bases, leaving 13 bases between them. Germline CDR1 SGHTA, CDR2 FQGNSA. CDR3 in amino acids: CASSPQAAMNTEAFF. CDR3 bases: TGTGCCAGCAGCCCTCAGGCAGCGATGAACACTGAAGCTTTCTTT.

The V call is TRBV5-5, the J call TRBJ2-2; a weak D match, TRBD2 (7 bases). V lost 1 base and J lost 0, with 10 bases in between. CDR1 SGHKS and CDR2 YYEKEE come from the germline V gene (reference sequence). The CDR3 loop spans 16 amino acids. CDR3 in DNA: TGTGCCAGCAGCTTGTGGGGGGGCGCGAACACCGGGGAGCTGTTTTTT. This translates into CASSLWGGANTGELFF.